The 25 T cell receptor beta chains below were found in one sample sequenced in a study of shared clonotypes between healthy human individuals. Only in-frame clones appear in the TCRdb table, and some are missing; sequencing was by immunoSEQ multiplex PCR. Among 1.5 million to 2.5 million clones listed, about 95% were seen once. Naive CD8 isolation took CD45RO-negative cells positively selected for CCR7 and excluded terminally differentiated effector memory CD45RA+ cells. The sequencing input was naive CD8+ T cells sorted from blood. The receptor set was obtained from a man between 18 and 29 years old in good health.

In DNA form, the CDR3 reads TGTGCCAGCAGTTGGGGACAGTCTGAAGCTTTCTTT. Residues: CASSWGQSEAFF. The chain has TRBV7-8 and TRBJ1-1, with 7 bases that match TRBD1. This CDR3 spans 12 amino acids. Trimming removed 6 bases from V and 6 bases from J; junction bases left unmatched: 4. Germline V CDR1 and CDR2: SGHVS, FQNEAQ.

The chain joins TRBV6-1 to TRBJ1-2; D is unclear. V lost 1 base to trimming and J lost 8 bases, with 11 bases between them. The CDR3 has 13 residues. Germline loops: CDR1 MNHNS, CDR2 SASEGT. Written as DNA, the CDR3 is TGTGCCAGCAGTGAAGTTTTAGGCGGGGGCTACACCTTC. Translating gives CASSEVLGGGYTF.

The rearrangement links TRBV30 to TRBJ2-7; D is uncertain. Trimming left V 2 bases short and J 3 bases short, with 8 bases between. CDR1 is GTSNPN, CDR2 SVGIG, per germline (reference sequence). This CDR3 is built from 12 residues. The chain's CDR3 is CAWSLSNYEQYF. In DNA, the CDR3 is TGTGCCTGGAGTTTGTCTAACTACGAGCAGTACTTC.

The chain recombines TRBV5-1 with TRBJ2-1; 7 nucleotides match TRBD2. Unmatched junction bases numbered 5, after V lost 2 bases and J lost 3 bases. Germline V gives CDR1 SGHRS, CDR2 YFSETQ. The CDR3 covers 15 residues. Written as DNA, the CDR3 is TGCGCCAGCAGCTTTGGAGCGGGACGCTACAATGAGCAGTTCTTC. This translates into CASSFGAGRYNEQFF.

CDR3 sequence reads: CASSDPWTSGSLVNEQFF. The CDR3 DNA is TGTGCCAGCAGTGACCCGTGGACTAGCGGGAGTTTAGTTAATGAGCAGTTCTTC. V usage is TRBV2 and J usage is TRBJ2-1; TRBD2 agrees at 13 bases. CDR1 and CDR2 (germline): SNHLY, FYNNEI. This CDR3 is 18 amino acids long. Losses at the gene ends were 3 bases for V and 7 bases for J; bases not matched to a gene: 12. Filled out from reference TRBV2 and TRBJ2-1, the complete variable domain reads EPEVTQTPSHQVTQMGQEVILRCVPISNHLYFYWYRQILGQKVEFLVSFYNNEISEKSEIFDDQFSVERPDGSNFTLKIRSTKLEDSAMYFCASSDPWTSGSLVNEQFFGPGTRLTVL.

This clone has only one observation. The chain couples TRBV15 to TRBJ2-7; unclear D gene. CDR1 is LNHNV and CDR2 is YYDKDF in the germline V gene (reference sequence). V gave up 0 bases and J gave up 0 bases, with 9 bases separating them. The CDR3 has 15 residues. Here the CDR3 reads CATSRDPASSYEQYF. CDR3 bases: TGTGCCACCAGCAGAGATCCAGCGAGCTCCTACGAGCAGTACTTC. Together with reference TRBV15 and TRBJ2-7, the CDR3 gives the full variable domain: DAMVIQNPRYQVTQFGKPVTLSCSQTLNHNVMYWYQQKSSQAPKLLFHYYDKDFNNEADTPDNFQSRRPNTSFCFLDIRSPGLGDTAMYLCATSRDPASSYEQYFGPGTRLTVT.

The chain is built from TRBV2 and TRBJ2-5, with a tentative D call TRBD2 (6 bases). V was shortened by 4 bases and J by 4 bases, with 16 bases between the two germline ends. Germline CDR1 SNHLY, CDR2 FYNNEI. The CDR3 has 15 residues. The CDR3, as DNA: TGTGCCAGCAGTGGCCGTAGGGACTCGGCAGAGACCCAGTACTTC. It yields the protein CASSGRRDSAETQYF.

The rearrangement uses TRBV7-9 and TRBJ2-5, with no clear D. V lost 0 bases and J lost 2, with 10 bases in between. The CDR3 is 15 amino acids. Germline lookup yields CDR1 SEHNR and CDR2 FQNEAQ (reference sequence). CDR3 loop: CASSLASRLQETQYF. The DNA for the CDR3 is TGTGCCAGCAGCTTAGCCAGTCGACTTCAAGAGACCCAGTACTTC.

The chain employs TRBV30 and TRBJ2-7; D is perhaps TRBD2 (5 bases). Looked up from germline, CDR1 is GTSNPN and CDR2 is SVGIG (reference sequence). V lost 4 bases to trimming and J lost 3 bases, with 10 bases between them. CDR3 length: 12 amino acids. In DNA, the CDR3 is TGTGCCTGGAACGGGGAAGGCTACGAGCAGTACTTC. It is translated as CAWNGEGYEQYF.

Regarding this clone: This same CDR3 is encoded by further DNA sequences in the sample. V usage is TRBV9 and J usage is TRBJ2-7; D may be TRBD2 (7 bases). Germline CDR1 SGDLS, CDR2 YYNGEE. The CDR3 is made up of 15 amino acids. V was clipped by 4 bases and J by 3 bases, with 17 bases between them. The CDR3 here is CASSPGGGSSYEQYF. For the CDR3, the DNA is TGTGCCAGCAGCCCCGGGGGCGGGAGTAGCTACGAGCAGTACTTC.

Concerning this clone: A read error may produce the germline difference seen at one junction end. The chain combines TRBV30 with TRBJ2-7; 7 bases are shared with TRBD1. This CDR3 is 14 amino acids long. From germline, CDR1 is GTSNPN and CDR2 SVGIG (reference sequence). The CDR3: CTWSRGTASYEQYF. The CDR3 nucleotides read TGTACCTGGAGTAGGGGGACAGCCTCCTACGAGCAGTACTTC.

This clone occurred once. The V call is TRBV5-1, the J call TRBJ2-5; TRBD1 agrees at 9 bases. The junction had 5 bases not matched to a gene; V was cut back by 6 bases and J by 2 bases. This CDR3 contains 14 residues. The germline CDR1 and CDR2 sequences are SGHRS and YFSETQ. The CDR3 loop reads CASKRDRVQETQYF. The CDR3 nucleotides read TGCGCCAGCAAGAGGGACAGGGTACAAGAGACCCAGTACTTC. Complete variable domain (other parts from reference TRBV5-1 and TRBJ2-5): KAGVTQTPRYLIKTRGQQVTLSCSPISGHRSVSWYQQTPGQGLQFLFEYFSETQRNKGNFPGRFSGRQFSNSRSEMNVSTLELGDSALYLCASKRDRVQETQYFGPGTRLLVL.

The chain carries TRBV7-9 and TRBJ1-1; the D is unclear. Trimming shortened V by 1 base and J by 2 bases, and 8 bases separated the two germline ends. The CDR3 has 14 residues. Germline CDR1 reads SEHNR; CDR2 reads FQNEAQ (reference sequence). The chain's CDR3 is CASSLDQLNTEAFF. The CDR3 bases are TGTGCCAGCAGCTTAGATCAGCTAAACACTGAAGCTTTCTTT.

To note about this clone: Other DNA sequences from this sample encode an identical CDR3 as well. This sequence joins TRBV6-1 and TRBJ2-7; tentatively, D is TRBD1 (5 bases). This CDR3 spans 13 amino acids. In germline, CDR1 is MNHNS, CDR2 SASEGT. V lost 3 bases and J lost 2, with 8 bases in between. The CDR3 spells CASSDRVTYEQYF. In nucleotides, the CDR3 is TGTGCCAGCAGTGACAGGGTTACCTACGAGCAGTACTTC.

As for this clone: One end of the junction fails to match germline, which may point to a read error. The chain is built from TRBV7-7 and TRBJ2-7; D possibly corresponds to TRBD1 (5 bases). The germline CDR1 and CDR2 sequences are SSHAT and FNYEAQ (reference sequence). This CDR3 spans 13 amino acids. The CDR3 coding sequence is TGTGCTAGCAGCTTAGGGGTCGGTACGGGGCAGTACTTC. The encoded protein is CASSLGVGTGQYF.

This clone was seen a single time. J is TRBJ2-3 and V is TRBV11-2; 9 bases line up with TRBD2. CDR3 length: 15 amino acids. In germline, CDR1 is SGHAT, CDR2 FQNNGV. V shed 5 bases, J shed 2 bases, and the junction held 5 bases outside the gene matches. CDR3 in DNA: TGTGCCAGCAGCCCGACTAGCGGTTACACAGATACGCAGTATTTT. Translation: CASSPTSGYTDTQYF. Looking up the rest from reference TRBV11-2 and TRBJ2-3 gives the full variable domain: EAGVAQSPRYKIIEKRQSVAFWCNPISGHATLYWYQQILGQGPKLLIQFQNNGVVDDSQLPKDRFSAERLKGVDSTLKIQPAKLEDSAVYLCASSPTSGYTDTQYFGPGTRLTVL.

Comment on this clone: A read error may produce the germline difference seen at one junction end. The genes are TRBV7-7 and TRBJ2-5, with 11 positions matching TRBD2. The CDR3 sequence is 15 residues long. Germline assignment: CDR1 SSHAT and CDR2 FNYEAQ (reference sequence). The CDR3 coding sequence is TGTGCTAGCAGCCTCAGGACTAGCGGGCAAGAGACCCAGTACTTC. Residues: CASSLRTSGQETQYF.

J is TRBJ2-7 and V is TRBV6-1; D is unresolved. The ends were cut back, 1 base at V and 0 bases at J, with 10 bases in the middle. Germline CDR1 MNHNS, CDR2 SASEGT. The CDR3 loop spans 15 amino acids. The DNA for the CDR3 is TGTGCCAGCAGTGAAGACCATCTGAGCTCCTACGAGCAGTACTTC. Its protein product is CASSEDHLSSYEQYF.

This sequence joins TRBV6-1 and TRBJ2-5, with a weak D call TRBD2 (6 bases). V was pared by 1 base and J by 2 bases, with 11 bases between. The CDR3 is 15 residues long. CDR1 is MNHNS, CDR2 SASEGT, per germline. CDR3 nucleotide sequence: TGTGCCAGCAGTGAAGGCCGGGACTTTCAAGAGACCCAGTACTTC. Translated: CASSEGRDFQETQYF.

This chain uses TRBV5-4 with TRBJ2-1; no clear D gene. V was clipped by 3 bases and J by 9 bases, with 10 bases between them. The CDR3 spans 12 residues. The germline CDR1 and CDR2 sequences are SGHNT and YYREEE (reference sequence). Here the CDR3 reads CASSSLGGEQFF. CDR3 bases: TGTGCCAGCAGCTCCCTAGGTGGTGAGCAGTTCTTC.

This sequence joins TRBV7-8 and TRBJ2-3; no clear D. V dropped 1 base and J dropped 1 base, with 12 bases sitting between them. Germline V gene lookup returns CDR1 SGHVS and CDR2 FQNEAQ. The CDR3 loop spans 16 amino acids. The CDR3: CASSLVAVFGTDTQYF. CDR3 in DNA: TGTGCCAGCAGCTTAGTGGCGGTCTTCGGCACAGATACGCAGTATTTT. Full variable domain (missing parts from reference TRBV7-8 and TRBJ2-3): GAGVSQSPRYKVAKRGQDVALRCDPISGHVSLFWYQQALGQGPEFLTYFQNEAQLDKSGLPSDRFFAERPEGSVSTLKIQRTQQEDSAVYLCASSLVAVFGTDTQYFGPGTRLTVL.

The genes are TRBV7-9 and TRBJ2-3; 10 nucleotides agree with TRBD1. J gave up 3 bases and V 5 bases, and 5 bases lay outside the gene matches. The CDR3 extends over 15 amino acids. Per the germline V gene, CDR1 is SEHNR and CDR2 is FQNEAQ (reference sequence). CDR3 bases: TGTGCCAGCAGCAATAGGGGACAGGGGACAGATACGCAGTATTTT. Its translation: CASSNRGQGTDTQYF. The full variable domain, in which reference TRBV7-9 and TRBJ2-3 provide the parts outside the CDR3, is DTGVSQNPRHKITKRGQNVTFRCDPISEHNRLYWYRQTLGQGPEFLTYFQNEAQLEKSRLLSDRFSAERPKGSFSTLEIQRTEQGDSAMYLCASSNRGQGTDTQYFGPGTRLTVL.

This chain's CDR3 is CASSDPAGGDQPQHF. The CDR3 nucleotides are TGTGCCAGCAGTGATCCCGCAGGGGGCGATCAGCCCCAGCATTTT. This chain links TRBV6-1 with TRBJ1-5; 8 bases align to TRBD1. The trim removed 3 bases at V and 5 bases at J, leaving 6 bases unmatched. Germline V gene lookup returns CDR1 MNHNS and CDR2 SASEGT. The CDR3 totals 15 residues.

CDR3: CASSEAALAGNEQFF. The CDR3 DNA follows: TGTGCCAGCAGTGAAGCGGCACTAGCAGGCAATGAGCAGTTCTTC. The chain combines TRBV6-1 with TRBJ2-1; tentative D call: TRBD2 (6 bases). The CDR3 loop spans 15 amino acids. Trimming stripped 0 bases from V and 6 bases from J, with 12 bases between. Germline CDR1 and CDR2: MNHNS and SASEGT.

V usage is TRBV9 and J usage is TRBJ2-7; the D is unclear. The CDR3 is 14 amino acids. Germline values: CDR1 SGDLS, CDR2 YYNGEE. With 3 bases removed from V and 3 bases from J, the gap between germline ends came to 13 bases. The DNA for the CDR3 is TGTGCCAGCAGCGCCGGGCGTATGGGCTACGAGCAGTACTTC. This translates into CASSAGRMGYEQYF.